The entry below gives a single TCR beta chain sequence along with its context. What it binds is unknown. This PCR relied on a set of 60 Vbeta primers and 13 Jbeta primers. How the authors handled the data: In a later analysis, the count reached some 83 million unique TCR beta chains, with about 10 million shared. The assay was immunoSEQ multiplex PCR, and TCRdb's table has in-frame clones only and misses some. D and trimming come from the DNA, and the V and J calls and clone size come from that table. This table has 65,000 to 90,000 clones, 65% to 80% appearing once. The CDR3 covers 15 residues. The trim removed 5 bases at V and 5 bases at J, leaving 9 bases unmatched. Germline V gives CDR1 SGHTA, CDR2 FQGNSA. This sample is drawn from a study of cytomegalovirus exposure and HLA in healthy donors. Study-wide findings and caveats: What a later analysis reportedly showed was that an Asian-associated ancestry cluster had fewer N-insertions than the roughly 670-donor mean. For most TCR beta V segments, an earlier analysis put the productive rate at about 90% or about 30% of the time.

The sequencing sample was made of PBMCs. The rearrangement joins TRBV7-2 to TRBJ1-1, with 9 bases that match TRBD1. The TCR originated in a man between 65 and 80 years old in good health and CMV-seronegative. The CDR3 loop is CASSAMGQGKTEAFF. The CDR3 DNA sequence: TGTGCCAGCAGCGCGATGGGACAGGGAAAAACTGAAGCTTTCTTT.